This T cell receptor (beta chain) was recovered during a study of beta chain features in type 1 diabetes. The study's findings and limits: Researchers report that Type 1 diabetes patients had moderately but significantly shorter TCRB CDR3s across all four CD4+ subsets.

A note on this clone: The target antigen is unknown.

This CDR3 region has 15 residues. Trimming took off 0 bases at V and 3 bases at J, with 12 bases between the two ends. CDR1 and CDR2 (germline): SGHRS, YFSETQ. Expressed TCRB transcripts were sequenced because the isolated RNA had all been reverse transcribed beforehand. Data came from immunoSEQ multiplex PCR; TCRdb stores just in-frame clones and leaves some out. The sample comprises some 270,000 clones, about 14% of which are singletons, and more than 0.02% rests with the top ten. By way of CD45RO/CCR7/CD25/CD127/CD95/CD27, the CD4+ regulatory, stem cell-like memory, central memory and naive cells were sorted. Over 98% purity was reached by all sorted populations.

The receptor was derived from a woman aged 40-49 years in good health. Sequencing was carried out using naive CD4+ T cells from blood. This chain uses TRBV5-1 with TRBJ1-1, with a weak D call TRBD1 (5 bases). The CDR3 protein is CASSLGTTGYTEAFF. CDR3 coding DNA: TGCGCCAGCAGCTTGGGGACAACCGGGTACACTGAAGCTTTCTTT.